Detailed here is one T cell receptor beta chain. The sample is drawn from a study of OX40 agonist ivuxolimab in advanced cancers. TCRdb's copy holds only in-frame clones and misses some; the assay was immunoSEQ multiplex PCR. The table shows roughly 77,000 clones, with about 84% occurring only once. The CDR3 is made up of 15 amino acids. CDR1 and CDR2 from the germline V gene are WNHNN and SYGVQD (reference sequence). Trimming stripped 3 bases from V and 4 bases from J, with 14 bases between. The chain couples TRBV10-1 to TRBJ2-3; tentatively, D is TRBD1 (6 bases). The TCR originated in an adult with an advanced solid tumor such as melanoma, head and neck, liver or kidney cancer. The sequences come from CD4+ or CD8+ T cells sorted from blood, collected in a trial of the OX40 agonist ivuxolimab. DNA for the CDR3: TGCGCCAGCAGTGATACAGGGTCGGTGGCAGATACGCAGTATTTT. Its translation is CASSDTGSVADTQYF.